This record looks at one T cell receptor beta chain sequence and its context. The antigen this receptor binds is unknown. No base-level quality is on record; no much larger clone is a single base apart. The record originates from a study of shared T cell receptors in the human thymus (dated by TCRdb to about 2021). Concerning the study at large: The study investigated the way shared, self-reactive T-cell receptor alpha chains are produced in the human thymus.

Measured from the cysteine to the phenylalanine, the CDR3 is 15 residues long. The kept DNA is CDR3 alone, 45 bases in frame from the first base. Taken from the germline V gene, the CDR1 and CDR2 loops are SGHDT and YYEEEE. V is pared back by 2 bases and J by 5 bases, with 15 bases lying between the germline termini. The library was made by the immunoSEQ multiplex PCR assay. The clones in this table, taken by TCRdb from immuneACCESS, are in-frame only. Not every clone is retained; where verified, under half of the shortfall comes from an unresolved V gene, and the cause of the rest is unknown. The table for this sample lists some 400,000 clones; just under 95% of them were counted only once. The leading ten clones occupy around 0.019% of the sample.

The receptor was isolated from a human donor. In this chain, TRBV5-6 is recombined with TRBJ2-3; TRBD1 could be the D gene, as 5 bases match. Sequenced sample: thymocytes. The CDR3 protein: CASSFRGKGQDTQYF. The DNA is as follows: TGTGCCAGCAGCTTCCGCGGTAAGGGGCAAGATACGCAGTATTTT.